In this sample, the clone carrying this TCR beta chain turned up a few times. Its cognate antigen is unknown. The repertoire was sequenced with immunoSEQ multiplex PCR; TCRdb's copy has only in-frame clones and lacks some. Of about 98,000 clones listed, under 85% are singletons. Losses at the gene ends were 6 bases for V and 3 bases for J; bases not matched to a gene: 13. The CDR3 is made up of 17 amino acids. CDR1 is MDHEN and CDR2 is SYDVKM in the germline V gene. These data belong to a study of graft-versus-host responses after intestinal transplantation. Study results and limitations: Early post-transplant HvG declines tracked with peak circulating GvH clone levels.

V usage is TRBV28 and J usage is TRBJ2-1; 8 bases fit TRBD2. The receptor comes from a human donor who received an intestinal transplant. The sequences come from unstimulated CD8+ T cells sorted from spleen or lymph node cells, collected before intestinal transplant. In DNA form, the CDR3 reads TGTGCCAGCAGCCCAACCACGCGGCGGGAGGACTACAATGAGCAGTTCTTC. Translated: CASSPTTRREDYNEQFF. Based on the CDR3 plus reference TRBV28 and TRBJ2-1, the full variable domain is DVKVTQSSRYLVKRTGEKVFLECVQDMDHENMFWYRQDPGLGLRLIYFSYDVKMKEKGDIPEGYSVSREKKERFSLILESASTNQTSMYLCASSPTTRREDYNEQFFGPGTRLTVL.